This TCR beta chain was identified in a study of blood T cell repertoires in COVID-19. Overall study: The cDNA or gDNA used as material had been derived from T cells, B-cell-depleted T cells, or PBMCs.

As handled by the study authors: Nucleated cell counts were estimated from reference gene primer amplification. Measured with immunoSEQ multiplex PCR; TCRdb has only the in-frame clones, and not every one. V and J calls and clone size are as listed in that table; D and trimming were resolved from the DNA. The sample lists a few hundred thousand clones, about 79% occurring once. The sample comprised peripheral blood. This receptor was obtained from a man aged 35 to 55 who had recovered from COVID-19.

Here the CDR3 DNA reads TGTGCCAGTAGTACAACAGGGGGGCCCCAAGAGACCCAGTACTTC. Translated: CASSTTGGPQETQYF. The chain has TRBV19 and TRBJ2-5, with 8 bases lining up with TRBD1. There are 15 residues in the CDR3. Germline CDR1 reads LNHDA; CDR2 reads SQIVND (reference sequence). V was pared by 4 bases and J by 1 base, with 5 bases of the junction left unmatched.